Presented here are 12 T cell receptor beta chains from one specimen sequenced in a study of blood T cell repertoires in COVID-19. Sequencing was performed with immunoSEQ multiplex PCR; in TCRdb, only in-frame clones are kept and a portion is missing. The repertoire holds hundreds of thousands of clones, with about 89% as singletons. Sequencing input: peripheral blood. These receptors all stem from a woman aged 40 to 50 who had recovered from COVID-19.

This clone has a single count. CDR3 loop: CASSATALNQPQHF. CDR3 sequence (DNA): TGTGCCAGCTCAGCGACAGCGCTCAATCAGCCCCAGCATTTT. The V and J genes are TRBV18 and TRBJ1-5; possibly TRBD1 for D (5 bases). Germline V CDR1 and CDR2: KGHSH, LQKENI. The CDR3 has 14 residues. V shed 5 bases and J shed 3 bases, with 11 bases lying between them.

V gene TRBV19 combines with J gene TRBJ1-2, with TRBD1 matching 8 bases. The CDR3 runs 13 residues. CDR1 LNHDA and CDR2 SQIVND come from the germline V gene (reference sequence). V lost 7 bases, J lost 4 bases, and 5 bases stayed unmatched. CDR3 sequence: CASTAGGRYGYTF. The CDR3 DNA follows: TGTGCCAGTACGGCAGGGGGCCGCTATGGCTACACCTTC.

The CDR3 DNA reads as TGCGCCAGCAGCCAAGGTCCCGCACTAGCGGGGGGGATCACAGATACGCAGTATTTT. It specifies CASSQGPALAGGITDTQYF. The chain is built from TRBV4-3 and TRBJ2-3; 13 bases are a match to TRBD2. The J segment lost 2 bases and the V segment lost 1 base, leaving 9 bases of the junction unmatched. CDR3 length: 19 amino acids. Germline V CDR1 and CDR2: LGHNA, YSLEER.

This sequence joins TRBV2 and TRBJ1-2; 7 nucleotides match TRBD1. The ends lost 1 base at V and 4 bases at J; junction bases unmatched: 3. The germline V gene has CDR1 SNHLY and CDR2 FYNNEI. This CDR3 spans 14 amino acids. CDR3 bases: TGTGCCAGCAGTGAAGGGGGACAGCTCTATGGCTACACCTTC. Protein sequence: CASSEGGQLYGYTF.

This chain uses TRBV19 with TRBJ1-6; D not certain. CDR3 size: 14 residues. Between the trimmed V and J ends, which lost 3 bases and 8 bases, there was a span of 11 bases. Germline loops: CDR1 LNHDA, CDR2 SQIVND (reference sequence). CDR3 region: CASSMSQMDSPLHF. The CDR3 nucleotides are TGTGCCAGTAGTATGTCGCAGATGGATTCACCCCTCCACTTT.

The chain links TRBV12-3 or TRBV12-4 to TRBJ1-3; no clear D. Trimming left V 7 bases short and J 0 bases short, with 7 bases between. This CDR3 has 13 residues. The CDR3 DNA is TGTGCCAGCAAGAGGTTCTCTGGAAACACCATATATTTT. This encodes CASKRFSGNTIYF.

The gene calls are TRBV19 and TRBJ1-4; D is possibly TRBD1 (6 bases). The CDR3 loop spans 16 amino acids. Germline CDR1 is LNHDA and CDR2 is SQIVND (reference sequence). Trimming removed 0 bases from V and 5 bases from J, with 13 bases in between. The CDR3 loop is CASSIEGGRGNEKLFF. In DNA form, the CDR3 reads TGTGCCAGTAGTATAGAAGGGGGACGGGGAAATGAAAAACTGTTTTTT. Complete variable domain (other parts from reference TRBV19 and TRBJ1-4): DGGITQSPKYLFRKEGQNVTLSCEQNLNHDAMYWYRQDPGQGLRLIYYSQIVNDFQKGDIAEGYSVSREKKESFPLTVTSAQKNPTAFYLCASSIEGGRGNEKLFFGSGTQLSVL.

The sample holds a few counts of this clone. The V and J genes are TRBV29-1 and TRBJ2-2, with 7 bases that match TRBD2. The CDR3 has 13 amino acids. V was pared by 7 bases and J by 7 bases, with 9 bases of the junction left unmatched. Germline-derived CDR1 and CDR2 are SQVTM and ANQGSEA. The CDR3 region is CSAGAGNGGELFF. Written as DNA, the CDR3 is TGCAGCGCCGGAGCGGGGAATGGCGGGGAGCTGTTTTTT.

This rearrangement joins TRBV5-1 to TRBJ2-5, with D perhaps matching TRBD2 (5 bases). CDR1 SGHRS and CDR2 YFSETQ come from the germline V gene. V lost 5 bases and J lost 5, with 13 bases in between. The CDR3 consists of 13 residues. Here the CDR3 reads CASSRPGGETQYF. In DNA form, the CDR3 reads TGCGCCAGCAGTCGCCCCGGCGGGGAGACCCAGTACTTC. Looking up the rest from reference TRBV5-1 and TRBJ2-5 gives the full variable domain: KAGVTQTPRYLIKTRGQQVTLSCSPISGHRSVSWYQQTPGQGLQFLFEYFSETQRNKGNFPGRFSGRQFSNSRSEMNVSTLELGDSALYLCASSRPGGETQYFGPGTRLLVL.

CDR3 DNA: TGCAGCGTTACACCCACCTCGGGGAAAGCGCGGGAAGCTTTCTTT. Amino acids: CSVTPTSGKAREAFF. The V gene is TRBV29-1, the J gene TRBJ1-1; no clear D gene. V lost 5 bases and J 8 bases, leaving 24 bases between the germline ends. The CDR3 sequence is 15 residues long. Germline CDR1 is SQVTM and CDR2 is ANQGSEA.

The rearrangement joins TRBV10-2 to TRBJ2-5, with 8 bases fitting TRBD2. V was pared by 3 bases and J by 5 bases, with 5 bases of the junction left unmatched. Germline CDR1 is WSHSY and CDR2 is SAAADI. There are 14 residues in the CDR3. DNA of the CDR3: TGCGCCAGCAGTGATCATCGGGAGGGGGAGACCCAGTACTTC. It is translated as CASSDHREGETQYF.

This clone was seen just once. This chain connects TRBV9 to TRBJ2-7, with a possible D match to TRBD1 (6 bases). The germline gives CDR1 SGDLS, CDR2 YYNGEE. The CDR3 length is 17 residues. Trimming removed 3 bases from V and 5 bases from J, with 24 bases in between. CDR3 nucleotides: TGTGCCAGCAGCGAGAGGGGGTTCCTTCAGGAGAGTCACGAGCAGTACTTC. Encoded protein: CASSERGFLQESHEQYF.